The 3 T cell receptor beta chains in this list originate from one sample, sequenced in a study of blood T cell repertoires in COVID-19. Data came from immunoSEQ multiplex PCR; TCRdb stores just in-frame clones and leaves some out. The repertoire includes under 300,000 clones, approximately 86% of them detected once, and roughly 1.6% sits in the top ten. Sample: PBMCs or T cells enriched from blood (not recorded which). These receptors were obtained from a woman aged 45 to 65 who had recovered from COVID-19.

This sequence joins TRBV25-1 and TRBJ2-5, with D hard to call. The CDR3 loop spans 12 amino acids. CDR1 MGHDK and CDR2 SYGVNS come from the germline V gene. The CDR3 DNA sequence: TGTGGCCCTAGAAGTGGCTCAGAGACCCAGTACTTC. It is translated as CGPRSGSETQYF. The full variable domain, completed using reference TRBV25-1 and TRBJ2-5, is EADIYQTPRYLVIGTGKKITLECSQTMGHDKMYWYQQDPGMELHLIHYSYGVNSTEKGDLSSESTVSRIRTEHFPLTLESARPSHTSQYLCGPRSGSETQYFGPGTRLLVL.

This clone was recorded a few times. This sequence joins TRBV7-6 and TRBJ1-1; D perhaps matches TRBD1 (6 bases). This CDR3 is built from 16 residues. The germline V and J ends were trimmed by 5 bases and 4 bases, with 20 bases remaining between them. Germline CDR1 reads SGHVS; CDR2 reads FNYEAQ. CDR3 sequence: CASSPPNIQGLTEAFF. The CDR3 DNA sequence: TGTGCCAGCAGCCCACCAAACATCCAGGGGCTCACTGAAGCTTTCTTT.

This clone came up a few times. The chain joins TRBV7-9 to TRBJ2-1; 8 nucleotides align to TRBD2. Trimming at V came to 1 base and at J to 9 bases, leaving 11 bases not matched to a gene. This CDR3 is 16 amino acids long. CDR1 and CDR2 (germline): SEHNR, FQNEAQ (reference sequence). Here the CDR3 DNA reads TGTGCCAGCAGCTTAGGCGGGGGGCGGGAGTGGAGTGAGCAGTTCTTC. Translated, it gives CASSLGGGREWSEQFF. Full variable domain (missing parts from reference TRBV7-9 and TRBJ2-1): DTGVSQNPRHKITKRGQNVTFRCDPISEHNRLYWYRQTLGQGPEFLTYFQNEAQLEKSRLLSDRFSAERPKGSFSTLEIQRTEQGDSAMYLCASSLGGGREWSEQFFGPGTRLTVL.